A single sample is the source of the 16 T cell receptor beta chains below, sequenced in a study of cytomegalovirus exposure and HLA in healthy donors. The PCR ran on 60 Vbeta and 13 Jbeta primers. The assay was immunoSEQ multiplex PCR, and TCRdb's table has in-frame clones only and misses some. The table has roughly 99,000 clones, around 80% seen once. Material for sequencing was PBMCs. These receptors originate from a man between 60 and 75 years old in good health and CMV-seropositive.

J is TRBJ2-2 and V is TRBV19; 8 positions match TRBD2. The trim removed 7 bases at V and 3 bases at J, leaving 7 bases unmatched. The CDR3 is 15 amino acids. Germline assignment: CDR1 LNHDA and CDR2 SQIVND (reference sequence). CDR3: CASTPGGPDTGELFF. The DNA for the CDR3 is TGTGCCAGTACTCCGGGGGGGCCGGACACCGGGGAGCTGTTTTTT.

V and J are TRBV15 and TRBJ2-2; maybe TRBD2 (5 bases). The CDR3 covers 17 residues. Trimming removed 0 bases from V and 1 base from J, with 12 bases in between. Per germline, CDR1 LNHNV and CDR2 YYDKDF (reference sequence). CDR3 bases: TGTGCCACCAGCAGAGAGGGCCGTCGGGGGAACACCGGGGAGCTGTTTTTT. Residues: CATSREGRRGNTGELFF.

The chain links TRBV2 to TRBJ1-2; D gene unclear. V dropped 3 bases and J dropped 4 bases, with 12 bases sitting between them. The germline V gene encodes CDR1 SNHLY and CDR2 FYNNEI. This CDR3 has 14 amino acids. The chain's CDR3 is CASSEAADIYGYTF. In DNA form, the CDR3 reads TGTGCCAGCAGTGAGGCAGCCGACATCTATGGCTACACCTTC.

This clone was seen more than once but under ten times. The V gene is TRBV6-1, the J gene TRBJ2-5; TRBD1 aligns across 7 bases. Trimming cost V 2 bases and J 5 bases; bases outside gene matches: 8. From germline, CDR1 is MNHNS and CDR2 SASEGT. CDR3 length: 15 amino acids. CDR3 in amino acids: CASSESRSRGETQYF. Here the CDR3 DNA reads TGTGCCAGCAGTGAATCACGGTCCAGGGGGGAGACCCAGTACTTC.

The gene calls are TRBV6-5 and TRBJ2-2, with 7 bases identical to TRBD2. CDR3 length equals 15 residues. Germline CDR1 reads MNHEY; CDR2 reads SVGAGI. J gave up 3 bases and V 5 bases, and 6 bases lay outside the gene matches. The DNA for the CDR3 is TGTGCCAGCAGTAAGCGGGGCACGGACACCGGGGAGCTGTTTTTT. Translation gives CASSKRGTDTGELFF.

This clone occurred a few times. V usage is TRBV5-1 and J usage is TRBJ1-1; 7 bases are a match to TRBD1. From germline, CDR1 is SGHRS and CDR2 YFSETQ. CDR3 length equals 15 residues. V lost 0 bases and J lost 7; bases outside the gene matches: 9. The CDR3 here is CASSLGGTVSHEAFF. CDR3 nucleotide sequence: TGCGCCAGCAGCTTGGGGGGGACAGTTTCCCATGAAGCTTTCTTT.

This clone was seen repeatedly, ten times or more. This chain links TRBV4-3 with TRBJ1-4; 9 nucleotides line up with TRBD1. Germline V gives CDR1 LGHNA, CDR2 YSLEER. The CDR3 covers 16 residues. V was pared by 0 bases and J by 5 bases, with 4 bases of the junction left unmatched. The CDR3 sequence is CASSQDGTGGNEKLFF. The CDR3 bases are TGCGCCAGCAGCCAAGATGGAACAGGGGGCAATGAAAAACTGTTTTTT.

The chain couples TRBV6-1 to TRBJ2-2, with unresolved D. V lost 0 bases and J 8 bases, leaving 7 bases between the germline ends. The germline V gene has CDR1 MNHNS and CDR2 SASEGT. This CDR3 region has 13 residues. CDR3 loop: CASSEAPLGELFF. CDR3 sequence (DNA): TGTGCCAGCAGTGAAGCCCCCCTGGGGGAGCTGTTTTTT.

V usage is TRBV11-2 and J usage is TRBJ2-5; D ambiguous. The CDR3 length is 11 residues. Germline V lookup: CDR1 SGHAT, CDR2 FQNNGV. Trimming took 6 bases from V and 2 from J, leaving 4 bases between them. The CDR3: CASSPQETQYF. The CDR3 coding sequence is TGTGCCAGCAGTCCTCAAGAGACCCAGTACTTC. The full variable domain, in which reference TRBV11-2 and TRBJ2-5 provide the parts outside the CDR3, is EAGVAQSPRYKIIEKRQSVAFWCNPISGHATLYWYQQILGQGPKLLIQFQNNGVVDDSQLPKDRFSAERLKGVDSTLKIQPAKLEDSAVYLCASSPQETQYFGPGTRLLVL.

In this sample, this clone turned up once. This chain connects TRBV5-1 to TRBJ2-6; 7 bases line up with TRBD1. The CDR3 is 16 amino acids. Germline V lookup: CDR1 SGHRS, CDR2 YFSETQ. Trimming cost V 0 bases and J 13 bases; bases outside gene matches: 13. CDR3 region: CASSLAETRGPGVLTF. For the CDR3, the DNA is TGCGCCAGCAGCTTGGCCGAAACGAGGGGGCCGGGTGTCCTGACTTTC.

This chain links TRBV18 with TRBJ2-2; 7 positions match TRBD1. Germline V CDR1 and CDR2: KGHSH, LQKENI. V shed 6 bases and J 3 bases; nucleotides not matched to a gene: 10. This CDR3 is 16 amino acids long. CDR3 in amino acids: CASSLSGTGDTGELFF. CDR3 nucleotide sequence: TGTGCCAGCTCCCTAAGTGGAACAGGGGACACCGGGGAGCTGTTTTTT.

The CDR3 coding sequence is TGTGCCAGCAGCTTATCCGGGACAGGGGTTGGCGGGGAGCTGTTTTTT. Translated: CASSLSGTGVGGELFF. The chain carries TRBV7-3 and TRBJ2-2; TRBD1 matches at 10 bases. Trimming took 2 bases from V and 7 from J; bases not matched to a gene: 7. This CDR3 is built from 16 residues. Looked up from germline, CDR1 is SGHTA and CDR2 is FQGTGA.

The rearrangement links TRBV20-1 to TRBJ2-1; D call uncertain. The CDR3 has 11 residues. V lost 1 base and J lost 5, with 3 bases in between. Germline values: CDR1 DFQATT, CDR2 SNEGSKA (reference sequence). The CDR3 DNA is TGCAGTGCTAGAGGAGACAATGAGCAGTTCTTC. It yields the protein CSARGDNEQFF.

This chain links TRBV10-3 with TRBJ2-2; D possibly corresponds to TRBD1 (5 bases). Trimming stripped 2 bases from V and 6 bases from J, with 10 bases between. Germline-derived CDR1 and CDR2 are ENHRY and SYGVKD. CDR3 length: 14 amino acids. CDR3: CAISEVGAAGELFF. CDR3 nucleotides: TGTGCCATCAGTGAGGTAGGGGCTGCCGGGGAGCTGTTTTTT.

In this sample, this clone turned up once. J is TRBJ1-4 and V is TRBV29-1; D possibly corresponds to TRBD1 (5 bases). In germline, CDR1 is SQVTM, CDR2 ANQGSEA. V was pared by 5 bases and J by 3 bases, with 10 bases between. The CDR3 is made up of 13 amino acids. CDR3 DNA sequence: TGCAGCGTTTTAGGGGCAGCTAATGAAAAACTGTTTTTT. Its protein product is CSVLGAANEKLFF.

In this sample, this clone turned up once. The chain uses TRBV6-1 and TRBJ2-1, with D maybe TRBD2 (5 bases). Trimming took off 8 bases at V and 1 base at J, with 12 bases between the two ends. This CDR3 region has 14 residues. Germline V gives CDR1 MNHNS, CDR2 SASEGT. The CDR3 DNA follows: TGTGCCAGCGGCCCCAGACTATCCTACAATGAGCAGTTCTTC. It specifies CASGPRLSYNEQFF.